These 2 T cell receptor beta chains were sequenced from one sample in a study of response to subunit inactivated influenza vaccine. TCRdb used MiXCR to reprocess the RT-PCR reads, holding one entry per CDR3 protein. This table has a few hundred thousand distinct CDR3 sequences, approximately 15% appearing once. The input for sequencing was PBMCs from blood, taken 11 to 12 days after vaccination. These receptors all stem from a man aged 50 or older who received an inactivated influenza vaccine.

A few counts support this clonotype. The DNA for the CDR3 is TGTGCCAGCAGTTGGGGGGCTCCCCCGAACACCGGGGAGCTGTTTTTT. Translating it yields CASSWGAPPNTGELFF. The chain is built from TRBV28 and TRBJ2-2, with D perhaps TRBD1 or TRBD2 (6 bases each). Germline V gene sequence: CDR1 MDHEN, CDR2 SYDVKM. With 4 bases removed from V and 0 bases from J, the gap between germline ends came to 12 bases. This CDR3 contains 16 residues.

The chain uses TRBV19 and TRBJ1-1; TRBD1 agrees at 8 bases. The CDR3 loop spans 15 amino acids. The germline V gene has CDR1 LNHDA and CDR2 SQIVND (reference sequence). With V trimmed by 8 bases and J by 1 base, 9 bases remained unmatched. As DNA, the CDR3 is TGTGCCAGTCGTGGGGACAGGATAAGGAACACTGAAGCTTTCTTT. This sequence encodes CASRGDRIRNTEAFF.